The 21 T cell receptor beta chains presented below share a single source sample, sequenced in a study of cytotoxic CD8 clonotypes in ibrutinib-treated CLL. Using immunoSEQ multiplex PCR, the repertoire was profiled, and TCRdb retains in-frame clones only, with some absent. The sample has about 130,000 clones; about 80% are singletons. Material: PBMCs, obtained after 12 months of ibrutinib treatment. The receptors originated from a human donor with chronic lymphocytic leukemia.

This sequence joins TRBV7-8 and TRBJ2-1; TRBD2 matches 8 bases. CDR3 length: 16 amino acids. V lost 1 base, J lost 7 bases, and 9 bases stayed unmatched. CDR1 and CDR2 (germline): SGHVS, FQNEAQ. As DNA, the CDR3 is TGTGCCAGCAGCTTAGTTTACGTCGGGAGGGATAATGAGCAGTTCTTC. Protein sequence: CASSLVYVGRDNEQFF.

This sequence joins TRBV15 and TRBJ2-2, with TRBD2 matching 10 bases. After removal of 8 bases from V and 7 bases from J, the junction contained 7 bases not matched to a gene. Germline loops: CDR1 LNHNV, CDR2 YYDKDF (reference sequence). This CDR3 has 14 amino acids. The CDR3 region has the DNA TGTGCCACCCGAGCGGGAGGGCCTATCGGGGAGCTGTTTTTT. Its translation: CATRAGGPIGELFF.

This clone was observed a single time. The chain links TRBV7-8 to TRBJ2-1; 15 positions match TRBD2. Germline V CDR1 and CDR2: SGHVS, FQNEAQ. The V and J ends lost 3 bases and 0 bases, in that order; junction bases with no gene match: 12. This CDR3 is built from 21 residues. This CDR3 reads CASSLGGTGLAGGRSYNEQFF. The CDR3 DNA sequence: TGTGCCAGCAGCTTGGGGGGAACTGGACTAGCGGGAGGGCGCTCCTACAATGAGCAGTTCTTC.

V and J are TRBV28 and TRBJ2-7; tentatively, D is TRBD1 or TRBD2 (6 bases each). The germline CDR1 and CDR2 sequences are MDHEN and SYDVKM. V gave up 5 bases and J gave up 5 bases, with 13 bases separating them. This CDR3 region has 13 residues. In DNA form, the CDR3 reads TGTGCCAGCAGTCCCCGAGGGGGGAACGAGCAGTACTTC. This translates into CASSPRGGNEQYF.

The chain recombines TRBV2 with TRBJ2-1, with TRBD2 matching over 13 bases. The CDR3 is 18 residues long. Germline CDR1 is SNHLY and CDR2 is FYNNEI. Trimming took 6 bases from V and 9 from J; bases not matched to a gene: 17. CDR3 sequence: CASSHRDRRGLAGSEQFF. In DNA form, the CDR3 reads TGTGCCAGCAGCCACCGGGACAGGAGGGGACTAGCGGGGTCTGAGCAGTTCTTC.

V is TRBV7-9 and J is TRBJ1-5, with D unresolved. In germline, CDR1 is SEHNR, CDR2 FQNEAQ (reference sequence). This CDR3 is 15 amino acids long. Trimming took off 5 bases at V and 4 bases at J, with 15 bases between the two ends. The CDR3 bases are TGTGCCAGCAGCCCAGGACCTAGGGATAATCAGCCCCAGCATTTT. This codes for CASSPGPRDNQPQHF.

The chain joins TRBV30 to TRBJ1-5, with TRBD1 matching over 7 bases. Germline trimming cut 3 bases from V and 0 bases from J; bases unmatched to any gene: 5. The CDR3 extends over 15 amino acids. Germline lookup yields CDR1 GTSNPN and CDR2 SVGIG (reference sequence). The CDR3 region is CAWSTGVNSNQPQHF. In DNA form, the CDR3 reads TGTGCCTGGAGCACAGGGGTCAATAGCAATCAGCCCCAGCATTTT.

This chain connects TRBV5-1 to TRBJ2-7, with TRBD1 matching over 7 bases. The CDR3 length is 14 residues. V lost 1 base, J lost 4 bases, and 5 bases stayed unmatched. CDR1 is SGHRS and CDR2 is YFSETQ in the germline V gene. CDR3 region: CASSLRGGGYEQYF. The CDR3 coding sequence is TGCGCCAGCAGCTTGCGAGGGGGCGGGTACGAGCAGTACTTC.

V usage is TRBV2 and J usage is TRBJ2-7; the match to TRBD2 covers 10 bases. CDR3 length equals 14 residues. The trim removed 8 bases at V and 2 bases at J, leaving 6 bases unmatched. In germline, CDR1 is SNHLY, CDR2 FYNNEI. The CDR3 region is CASLPTSGTYEQYF. The CDR3 DNA reads TGTGCCAGCCTACCAACTAGCGGGACCTACGAGCAGTACTTC.

The gene calls are TRBV7-2 and TRBJ1-2; TRBD1 agrees at 7 bases. This CDR3 has 13 residues. Losses at the gene ends were 5 bases for V and 5 bases for J; bases not matched to a gene: 5. Germline V CDR1 and CDR2: SGHTA, FQGNSA. CDR3 in amino acids: CASSLGTAYGYTF. DNA of the CDR3: TGTGCCAGCAGCCTTGGGACAGCATATGGCTACACCTTC.

Points on this clone: The junction departs from germline at one end; a sequencing error may be responsible. The chain employs TRBV7-6 and TRBJ2-3, with 11 bases aligning to TRBD2. The CDR3 loop spans 16 amino acids. Germline CDR1 is SGHVS and CDR2 is FNYEAQ. The CDR3 nucleotides are TGTGCCAGCAGACGACTAGCGGGGAGCGGCACTGATACGCAGTATTTT. This codes for CASRRLAGSGTDTQYF.

This clone was observed a handful of times. The chain joins TRBV15 to TRBJ2-5; TRBD1 agrees at 7 bases. The CDR3 length is 13 residues. CDR1 and CDR2 (germline): LNHNV, YYDKDF (reference sequence). The trim removed 5 bases at V and 2 bases at J, leaving 2 bases unmatched. This chain's CDR3 is CATSWGQQETQYF. Here the CDR3 DNA reads TGTGCCACCAGCTGGGGACAGCAAGAGACCCAGTACTTC.

The chain carries TRBV30 and TRBJ2-3; D ambiguous. The germline CDR1 and CDR2 sequences are GTSNPN and SVGIG (reference sequence). This CDR3 contains 14 residues. V was clipped by 2 bases and J by 3 bases, with 12 bases between them. The CDR3 DNA reads TGTGCCTGGAGTTCCGGGCACGAAACAGATACGCAGTATTTT. Translated, it gives CAWSSGHETDTQYF.

J is TRBJ2-2 and V is TRBV18, with TRBD1 as a possible D gene (5 bases). This CDR3 region has 15 residues. Germline V gene sequence: CDR1 KGHSH, CDR2 LQKENI. V gave up 1 base and J gave up 4 bases, with 10 bases separating them. CDR3 amino acids: CASSPLWGPTGELFF. In DNA form, the CDR3 reads TGTGCCAGCTCACCACTTTGGGGCCCCACCGGGGAGCTGTTTTTT.

The gene calls are TRBV7-2 and TRBJ1-2; tentatively, D is TRBD1 (5 bases). This CDR3 is 16 amino acids long. The V gene's germline CDR1 is SGHTA and CDR2 FQGNSA. V was pared by 5 bases and J by 5 bases, with 21 bases between. The DNA of the CDR3 is TGTGCCAGCAGCCCCAACGGCAGGGCAGAGAAGTATGGCTACACCTTC. As protein: CASSPNGRAEKYGYTF.

The chain combines TRBV21-1 with TRBJ1-1; no check of the table's D call, TRBD1, against the DNA was made. TRBV21-1 is recorded as a pseudogene. The CDR3 runs to 16 residues. CDR3 in amino acids: CASSIHDRGARTEAFF. For the CDR3, the DNA is TGTGCCAGCAGCATCCATGACAGGGGAGCTAGGACTGAAGCTTTCTTT.

DNA of the CDR3: TGCGCCAGCAGCCAAGTTTTACAGGGGGGCCATGCAACTAATGAAAAACTGTTTTTT. Its translation: CASSQVLQGGHATNEKLFF. The chain is built from TRBV4-3 and TRBJ1-4; 8 bases fit TRBD1. Germline trimming cut 1 base from V and 0 bases from J; bases unmatched to any gene: 10. Germline loops: CDR1 LGHNA, CDR2 YSLEER. CDR3 size: 19 residues.

This clone has a single count. The rearrangement joins TRBV11-3 to TRBJ2-2; D perhaps matches TRBD1 (5 bases). The V end lost 0 bases, the J end lost 1 base, and 9 bases lay between the germline ends. The CDR3 length is 16 residues. Germline assignment: CDR1 SGHNT and CDR2 YENEEA. This chain's CDR3 is CASSLEPGKNTGELFF. The CDR3 DNA reads TGTGCCAGCAGCTTAGAACCAGGGAAGAACACCGGGGAGCTGTTTTTT.

This clone was seen a few times. The V and J genes are TRBV7-2 and TRBJ1-5; perhaps TRBD1 as D (6 bases). The V gene lost 5 bases and the J gene lost 6 bases, with 17 bases spanning the gap. This CDR3 has 15 amino acids. Germline loops: CDR1 SGHTA, CDR2 FQGNSA. CDR3 sequence reads: CASSQGTREGQPQHF. DNA for the CDR3: TGTGCCAGCAGCCAGGGGACACGGGAAGGTCAGCCCCAGCATTTT.

This clone has only one observation. The chain employs TRBV9 and TRBJ2-7; TRBD2 matches 7 bases. CDR3 length: 15 residues. Germline CDR1 and CDR2: SGDLS and YYNGEE. The V and J ends lost 4 bases and 3 bases, in that order; junction bases with no gene match: 10. CDR3 sequence: CASSPPQASGYEQYF. The CDR3 nucleotides are TGTGCCAGCAGCCCCCCACAGGCTAGCGGCTACGAGCAGTACTTC.

The V and J genes are TRBV7-9 and TRBJ1-1, with D perhaps TRBD1 (6 bases). The germline gives CDR1 SEHNR, CDR2 FQNEAQ (reference sequence). This CDR3 spans 15 amino acids. V was cut by 7 bases and J by 0 bases, with 15 bases left in between. CDR3 sequence reads: CASTPWAGVNTEAFF. In nucleotides, the CDR3 is TGTGCCAGCACCCCGTGGGCAGGGGTGAACACTGAAGCTTTCTTT.